This T cell receptor beta chain was obtained from a study of blood T cell repertoires in COVID-19. In the study overall: Spain, Italy and the United States supplied samples that represented acute and convalescent COVID-19. In each case, the material was cDNA or gDNA derived from T cells, B-cell-depleted T cells, or PBMCs.

The CDR3 has 13 residues. In germline, CDR1 is SGHNT, CDR2 YYREEE (reference sequence). Trimming cost V 1 base and J 1 base, with 5 bases left between them. This clone was counted a single time. Per the original methods: Using reference gene primer amplification, nucleated cell counts were estimated. This table comes from immunoSEQ multiplex PCR, and its TCRdb copy is limited to in-frame clones, with some not included. V, J and clone size are those of that table, while D and trimming were read from the DNA. The sample includes 110,000 or so clones, over 65% of them seen just once. This sequence was found in a man in his 70s with acute or convalescent COVID-19. Sequencing was carried out using peripheral blood. The chain recombines TRBV5-4 with TRBJ1-1, with D unresolved. This CDR3 reads CASSLSENTEAFF. CDR3 in DNA: TGTGCCAGCAGCTTGTCAGAGAACACTGAAGCTTTCTTT.